The sequence of this TCR beta chain was determined in a study of response to subunit inactivated influenza vaccine. Study findings and constraints: That few new T cells are recruited by each seasonal influenza vaccination was the authors' suggestion.

Per the germline V gene, CDR1 is LGHNT and CDR2 is FRNRAP. The CDR3 extends over 14 amino acids. Trimming took off 6 bases at V and 1 base at J, with 9 bases between the two ends. One entry per CDR3 protein results from TCRdb running MiXCR on the RT-PCR reads. This table holds approximately 500,000 distinct CDR3 sequences, 13% found once. On this clonotype: Its specificity is not known.

The starting material was PBMCs from blood, obtained 45 days after vaccination. The receptor was isolated from a middle-aged man who received an inactivated influenza vaccine. The chain combines TRBV12-5 with TRBJ2-2; D perhaps matches TRBD2 (6 bases). The chain's CDR3 is CASGLSGNTGELFF. As DNA, the CDR3 is TGTGCTAGTGGCCTTAGCGGGAACACCGGGGAGCTGTTTTTT.